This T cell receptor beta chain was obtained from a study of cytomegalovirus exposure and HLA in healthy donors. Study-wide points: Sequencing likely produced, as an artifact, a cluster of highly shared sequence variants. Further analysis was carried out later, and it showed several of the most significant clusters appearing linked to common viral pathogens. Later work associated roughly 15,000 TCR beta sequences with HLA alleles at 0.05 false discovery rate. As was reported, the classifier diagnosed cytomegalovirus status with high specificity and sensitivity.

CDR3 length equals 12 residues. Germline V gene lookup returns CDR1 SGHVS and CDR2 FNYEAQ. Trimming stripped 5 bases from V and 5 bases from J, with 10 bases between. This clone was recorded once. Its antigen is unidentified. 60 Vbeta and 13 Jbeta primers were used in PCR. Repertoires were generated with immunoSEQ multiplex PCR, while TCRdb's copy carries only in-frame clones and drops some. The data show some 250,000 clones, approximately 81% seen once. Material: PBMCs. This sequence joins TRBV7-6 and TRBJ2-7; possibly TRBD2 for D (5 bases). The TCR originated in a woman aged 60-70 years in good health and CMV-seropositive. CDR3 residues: CASSPGMDEQYF. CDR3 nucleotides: TGTGCCAGCAGCCCCGGGATGGACGAGCAGTACTTC.